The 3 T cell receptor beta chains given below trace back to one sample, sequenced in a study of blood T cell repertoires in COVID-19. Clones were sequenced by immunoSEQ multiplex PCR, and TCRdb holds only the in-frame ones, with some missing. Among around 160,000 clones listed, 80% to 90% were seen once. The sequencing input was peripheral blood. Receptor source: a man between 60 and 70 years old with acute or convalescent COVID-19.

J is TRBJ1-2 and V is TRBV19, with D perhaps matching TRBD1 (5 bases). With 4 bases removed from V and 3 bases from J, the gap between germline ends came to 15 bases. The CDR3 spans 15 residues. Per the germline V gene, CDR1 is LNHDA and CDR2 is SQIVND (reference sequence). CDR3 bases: TGTGCCAGTAGTAGATCTTCTGGGGGGGACTATGGCTACACCTTC. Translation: CASSRSSGGDYGYTF.

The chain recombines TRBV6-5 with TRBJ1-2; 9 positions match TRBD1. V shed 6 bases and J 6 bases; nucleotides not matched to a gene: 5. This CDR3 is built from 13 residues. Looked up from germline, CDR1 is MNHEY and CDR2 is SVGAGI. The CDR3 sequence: CASSTTGGHGYTF. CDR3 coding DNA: TGTGCCAGCAGCACGACAGGGGGACATGGCTACACCTTC.

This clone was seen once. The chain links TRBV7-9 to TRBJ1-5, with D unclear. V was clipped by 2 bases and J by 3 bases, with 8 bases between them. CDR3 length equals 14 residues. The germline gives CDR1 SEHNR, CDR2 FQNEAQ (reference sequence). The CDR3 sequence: CASSLSADNQPQHF. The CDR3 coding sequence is TGTGCCAGCAGCTTATCCGCAGACAATCAGCCCCAGCATTTT.